This entry lists 19 T cell receptor beta chains sequenced from one sample in a study of T cell responses to AZD1222 COVID-19 vaccine. The protocol was immunoSEQ multiplex PCR, while the TCRdb copy is restricted to in-frame clones and leaves out a portion. The profile shows roughly 120,000 clones, about 88% of them singletons. The source was peripheral blood, collected on day 0 of AZD1222 vaccination. All receptors derive from an adult in good health.

This clone was picked up one time. This chain joins TRBV24-1 and TRBJ2-3; 10 bases line up with TRBD1. CDR1 is KGHDR and CDR2 is SFDVKD in the germline V gene. V was pared by 6 bases and J by 3 bases, with 5 bases of the junction left unmatched. The CDR3 consists of 15 residues. The chain's CDR3 is CATSLGGQGTDTQYF. The CDR3 DNA follows: TGTGCCACCAGTTTGGGGGGACAGGGGACAGATACGCAGTATTTT.

V and J are TRBV6-1 and TRBJ1-2; D is possibly TRBD1 (5 bases). Looked up from germline, CDR1 is MNHNS and CDR2 is SASEGT. The CDR3 is 13 amino acids. Trimming took off 1 base at V and 7 bases at J, with 10 bases between the two ends. The CDR3 coding sequence is TGTGCCAGCAGTGAAGTAGGGGTTGGTGGCTACACCTTC. As protein: CASSEVGVGGYTF.

This clone was detected only once. DNA for the CDR3: TGTGCCAGTAGTGTTTACAGGGGTACGGACACTGAAGCTTTCTTT. It is translated as CASSVYRGTDTEAFF. The gene calls are TRBV19 and TRBJ1-1, with TRBD1 identical over 7 bases. CDR3 length: 15 amino acids. V shed 5 bases, J shed 3 bases, and the junction held 9 bases outside the gene matches. Germline-derived CDR1 and CDR2 are LNHDA and SQIVND (reference sequence). The variable domain in full, with the rest retrieved from reference TRBV19 and TRBJ1-1, is DGGITQSPKYLFRKEGQNVTLSCEQNLNHDAMYWYRQDPGQGLRLIYYSQIVNDFQKGDIAEGYSVSREKKESFPLTVTSAQKNPTAFYLCASSVYRGTDTEAFFGQGTRLTVV.

The rearrangement links TRBV5-6 to TRBJ1-1; D not resolved. V lost 0 bases to trimming and J lost 1 base, with 10 bases between them. CDR1 SGHDT and CDR2 YYEEEE come from the germline V gene. The CDR3 is 15 amino acids. The CDR3 region has the DNA TGTGCCAGCAGCTTGGCGCCGGTGGGGAACACTGAAGCTTTCTTT. Translation: CASSLAPVGNTEAFF. The full variable domain, its missing parts supplied by reference TRBV5-6 and TRBJ1-1, is DAGVTQSPTHLIKTRGQQVTLRCSPKSGHDTVSWYQQALGQGPQFIFQYYEEEERQRGNFPDRFSGHQFPNYSSELNVNALLLGDSALYLCASSLAPVGNTEAFFGQGTRLTVV.

The V gene is TRBV18, the J gene TRBJ2-3, with D possibly matching TRBD1 (6 bases). CDR3 length: 14 residues. Trimming took off 6 bases at V and 4 bases at J, with 14 bases between the two ends. Germline CDR1 KGHSH, CDR2 LQKENI. The CDR3 DNA reads as TGTGCCAGCTCCCTGGGGGCAGGGGCAGATACGCAGTATTTT. Protein sequence: CASSLGAGADTQYF. Variable domain in full (rest from reference TRBV18 and TRBJ2-3): NAGVMQNPRHLVRRRGQEARLRCSPMKGHSHVYWYRQLPEEGLKFMVYLQKENIIDESGMPKERFSAEFPKEGPSILRIQQVVRGDSAAYFCASSLGAGADTQYFGPGTRLTVL.

V and J are TRBV2 and TRBJ1-4; a possible D gene is TRBD1 (6 bases). Germline assignment: CDR1 SNHLY and CDR2 FYNNEI. This CDR3 comprises 15 residues. Between the trimmed V and J ends, which lost 10 bases and 2 bases, there was a span of 17 bases. CDR3 DNA: TGTGCCACCGGTGGGGGGGCATTCACTAATGAAAAACTGTTTTTT. The encoded protein is CATGGGAFTNEKLFF. Full variable domain (remainder filled in from reference TRBV2 and TRBJ1-4): EPEVTQTPSHQVTQMGQEVILRCVPISNHLYFYWYRQILGQKVEFLVSFYNNEISEKSEIFDDQFSVERPDGSNFTLKIRSTKLEDSAMYFCATGGGAFTNEKLFFGSGTQLSVL.

This sequence joins TRBV28 and TRBJ1-5, with D maybe TRBD1 (6 bases). Germline values: CDR1 MDHEN, CDR2 SYDVKM. The V gene lost 1 base and the J gene lost 3 bases, with 10 bases spanning the gap. CDR3 length: 15 amino acids. CDR3 nucleotide sequence: TGTGCCAGCAGTTTATTCGGACAGCACAATCAGCCCCAGCATTTT. Translated: CASSLFGQHNQPQHF.

This clone has only a few counts. This chain uses TRBV9 with TRBJ2-1, with 9 nucleotides matching TRBD2. V shed 4 bases and J 4 bases; nucleotides not matched to a gene: 6. Germline CDR1 SGDLS, CDR2 YYNGEE. There are 15 residues in the CDR3. The CDR3 DNA sequence: TGTGCCAGCAGCAACGGGGGACTAGCTTACAATGAGCAGTTCTTC. Translation: CASSNGGLAYNEQFF.

The V and J genes are TRBV2 and TRBJ1-2, with no clear D. CDR3 length equals 10 residues. Germline lookup yields CDR1 SNHLY and CDR2 FYNNEI. V shed 6 bases and J shed 4 bases, with 3 bases lying between them. The CDR3 DNA follows: TGTGCCAGCAGGGGCTATGGCTACACCTTC. Translation: CASRGYGYTF. Full variable domain (rest looked up from reference TRBV2 and TRBJ1-2): EPEVTQTPSHQVTQMGQEVILRCVPISNHLYFYWYRQILGQKVEFLVSFYNNEISEKSEIFDDQFSVERPDGSNFTLKIRSTKLEDSAMYFCASRGYGYTFGSGTRLTVV.

The rearrangement joins TRBV6-1 to TRBJ2-1, with 8 bases fitting TRBD1. The CDR3 is 14 residues long. Germline assignment: CDR1 MNHNS and CDR2 SASEGT. V lost 3 bases, J lost 8 bases, and 6 bases stayed unmatched. CDR3 in DNA: TGTGCCAGCAGTGAGACTCTGGACAGGGATGAGCAGTTCTTC. Residues: CASSETLDRDEQFF.

The chain is built from TRBV6-5 and TRBJ2-3; no definite D call. Trimming stripped 5 bases from V and 2 bases from J, with 11 bases between. In germline, CDR1 is MNHEY, CDR2 SVGAGI. This CDR3 is 14 amino acids long. The DNA for the CDR3 is TGTGCCAGCAGTCCCCAACTCCACACAGATACGCAGTATTTT. It translates to CASSPQLHTDTQYF.

This sequence joins TRBV29-1 and TRBJ2-2, with TRBD2 identical over 8 bases. Unmatched junction bases numbered 4, after V lost 4 bases and J lost 3 bases. The germline gives CDR1 SQVTM, CDR2 ANQGSEA. This CDR3 has 14 amino acids. The CDR3 DNA reads TGCAGCGTTGGGGCGGGGGGATACACCGGGGAGCTGTTTTTT. Amino acids: CSVGAGGYTGELFF.

This chain uses TRBV19 with TRBJ1-6; D is undetermined. The length of the CDR3 is 14 residues. V lost 2 bases, J lost 5 bases, and 7 bases lay in between. CDR1 LNHDA and CDR2 SQIVND come from the germline V gene (reference sequence). The DNA of the CDR3 is TGTGCCAGTAGTATACTACAGAATAATTCACCCCTCCACTTT. Translation gives CASSILQNNSPLHF.

This chain connects TRBV5-1 to TRBJ1-1; D is perhaps TRBD1 (5 bases). The V gene's germline CDR1 is SGHRS and CDR2 YFSETQ. The CDR3 covers 14 residues. The V end was cut by 0 bases, the J end by 1 base, with 7 bases between. The CDR3 here is CASSLVGTNTEAFF. The CDR3, as DNA: TGCGCCAGCAGCTTGGTAGGGACGAACACTGAAGCTTTCTTT.

This clone was seen just once. This chain joins TRBV9 and TRBJ1-1, with 8 bases lining up with TRBD1. Germline lookup yields CDR1 SGDLS and CDR2 YYNGEE. This CDR3 has 16 residues. The trim removed 1 base at V and 7 bases at J, leaving 12 bases unmatched. The CDR3 region has the DNA TGTGCCAGCAGCGTAAATATGGACAGGGTACTGGGTGAAGCTTTCTTT. Translating it yields CASSVNMDRVLGEAFF.

The J gene is TRBJ1-6, the V gene TRBV25-1; D might be TRBD1 (5 bases). The CDR3 is 14 amino acids. Trimming removed 6 bases from V and 8 bases from J, with 14 bases in between. The germline V gene has CDR1 MGHDK and CDR2 SYGVNS. CDR3 region: CASSPSPGHSPLHF. The CDR3 DNA reads as TGTGCCAGCAGCCCGAGTCCGGGGCATTCACCCCTCCACTTT. The complete variable domain, with remaining parts taken from reference TRBV25-1 and TRBJ1-6, reads EADIYQTPRYLVIGTGKKITLECSQTMGHDKMYWYQQDPGMELHLIHYSYGVNSTEKGDLSSESTVSRIRTEHFPLTLESARPSHTSQYLCASSPSPGHSPLHFGNGTRLTVT.

Worth noting for this clone: A junction boundary mismatches the germline segment, possibly from a read error. V gene TRBV20-1 combines with J gene TRBJ2-5; TRBD2 is a possible D gene (7 bases). The CDR3 covers 11 residues. Per the germline V gene, CDR1 is DFQATT and CDR2 is SNEGSKA (reference sequence). CDR3 in amino acids: CSVEGGGIVHF. Here the CDR3 DNA reads TGCAGTGTAGAGGGAGGGGGTATAGTGCACTTC.

This clone occurred once. This chain connects TRBV19 to TRBJ2-7, with 8 bases identical to TRBD2. J was trimmed by 3 bases and V by 4 bases; bases with no gene match: 11. CDR1 LNHDA and CDR2 SQIVND come from the germline V gene (reference sequence). The CDR3 is made up of 16 amino acids. For the CDR3, the DNA is TGTGCCAGTAGTAGCCGGGGGGGCGGTGGAGTCTACGAGCAGTACTTC. It encodes CASSSRGGGGVYEQYF. The full variable domain, with the rest looked up from reference TRBV19 and TRBJ2-7, is DGGITQSPKYLFRKEGQNVTLSCEQNLNHDAMYWYRQDPGQGLRLIYYSQIVNDFQKGDIAEGYSVSREKKESFPLTVTSAQKNPTAFYLCASSSRGGGGVYEQYFGPGTRLTVT.

The chain employs TRBV5-6 and TRBJ2-7; no firm D call. CDR1 SGHDT and CDR2 YYEEEE come from the germline V gene. This CDR3 comprises 17 residues. V was trimmed by 1 base and J by 0 bases, leaving 17 bases between them. The CDR3 loop is CASSLSLARTVSYEQYF. The CDR3, as DNA: TGTGCCAGCAGCTTGTCCTTGGCTCGGACGGTCTCCTACGAGCAGTACTTC.